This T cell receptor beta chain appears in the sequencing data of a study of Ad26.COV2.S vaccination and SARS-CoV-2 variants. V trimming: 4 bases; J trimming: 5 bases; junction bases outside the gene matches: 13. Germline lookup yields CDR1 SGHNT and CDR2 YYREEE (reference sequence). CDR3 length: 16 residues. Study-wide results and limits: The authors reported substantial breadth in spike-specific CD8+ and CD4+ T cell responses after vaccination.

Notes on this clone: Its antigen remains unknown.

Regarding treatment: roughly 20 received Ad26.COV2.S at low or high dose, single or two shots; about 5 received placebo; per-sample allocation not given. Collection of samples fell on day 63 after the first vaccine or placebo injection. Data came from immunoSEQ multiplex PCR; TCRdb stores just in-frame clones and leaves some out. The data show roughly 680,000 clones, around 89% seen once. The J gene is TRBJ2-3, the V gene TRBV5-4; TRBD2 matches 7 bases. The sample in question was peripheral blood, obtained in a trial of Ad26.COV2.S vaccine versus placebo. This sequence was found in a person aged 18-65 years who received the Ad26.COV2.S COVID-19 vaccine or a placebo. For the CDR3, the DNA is TGTGCCAGCAGCCAGGACGGCGGGAGTTCAAGAGATACGCAGTATTTT. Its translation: CASSQDGGSSRDTQYF.